This entry lists 2 T cell receptor beta chains sequenced from one sample in a study of cytomegalovirus exposure and HLA in healthy donors. The PCR was carried out with 60 Vbeta primers and 13 Jbeta primers. The method was immunoSEQ multiplex PCR; TCRdb's version includes in-frame clones alone and lacks a portion of them. This sample has around 130,000 clones, with 80% found just once. Sequencing was performed on PBMCs. These receptors came from a man aged 25 to 45 in good health and CMV-seronegative.

The CDR3, as DNA: TGTGCCAGTCGACTAGCGGGGGCGAACACCGGGGAGCTGTTTTTT. Its translation: CASRLAGANTGELFF. This chain joins TRBV27 and TRBJ2-2; 12 positions agree with TRBD2. Per germline, CDR1 MNHEY and CDR2 SMNVEV (reference sequence). This CDR3 region has 15 residues. The trim removed 9 bases at V and 0 bases at J, leaving 2 bases unmatched.

Here the CDR3 DNA reads TGTGCCAGCAGTCTTCAAGAGACCCAGTACTTC. Protein product: CASSLQETQYF. The V gene is TRBV6-5, the J gene TRBJ2-5; no reliable D call. CDR3 length: 11 residues. V was clipped by 5 bases and J by 2 bases, with 3 bases between them. The germline gives CDR1 MNHEY, CDR2 SVGAGI.